A selection of T cell receptor beta chains follows, all from one sample in a study of blood T cell repertoires in COVID-19. Repertoires were generated with immunoSEQ multiplex PCR, while TCRdb's copy carries only in-frame clones and drops some. The data show 270,000 or so clones, 81% seen once. Material: peripheral blood. Source of these receptors: a woman in her sixties or seventies with active or convalescent COVID-19. Each CDR3 is given with its conserved first and last residue. D genes are given only for firm matches. Only some rows state a clone size, as once, few, many or a class for expanded clones.

clone size | D gene | J gene | V gene | CDR3 protein | CDR3 DNA
. | . | TRBJ1-1 | TRBV3-1/TRBV3-2 | CASTRNRGYTEAFF | TGTGCCAGCACCCGAAACCGGGGATACACTGAAGCTTTCTTT
few | TRBD1 | TRBJ1-1 | TRBV6-5 | CASSYSGQGLGAEAFF | TGTGCCAGCAGTTACTCGGGACAGGGGTTAGGAGCTGAAGCTTTCTTT
. | TRBD1 | TRBJ1-2 | TRBV5-8 | CASSLTGYYGYTF | TGTGCCAGCAGCCTGACAGGGTACTATGGCTACACCTTC
. | TRBD2 | TRBJ2-2 | TRBV7-3 | CASSVAGGPGELFF | TGTGCCAGCAGCGTAGCGGGGGGCCCCGGGGAGCTGTTTTTT
. | TRBD1 | TRBJ1-5 | TRBV30 | CAWRDQGVGGQPQHF | TGTGCCTGGAGAGATCAGGGGGTGGGAGGTCAGCCCCAGCATTTT
. | . | TRBJ2-7 | TRBV19 | CASSRGSAGSSYEQYF | TGTGCCAGTAGTAGGGGCTCCGCCGGGAGCTCCTACGAGCAGTACTTC
. | TRBD1 | TRBJ2-1 | TRBV2 | CASSEGQGVGNEQFF | TGTGCCAGCAGTGAGGGACAGGGGGTGGGGAATGAGCAGTTCTTC
. | TRBD1 | TRBJ1-2 | TRBV19 | CASSIDQGTGAIYGYTF | TGTGCCAGTAGTATAGATCAAGGGACAGGGGCGATCTATGGCTACACCTTC
few | . | TRBJ2-7 | TRBV7-9 | CASSLNTYEQYF | TGTGCCAGCAGCTTAAATACCTACGAGCAGTACTTC
. | TRBD1 | TRBJ1-1 | TRBV30 | CAWSVQGAGNTEAFF | TGTGCCTGGAGTGTACAGGGGGCTGGGAACACTGAAGCTTTCTTT
. | TRBD2 | TRBJ2-5 | TRBV7-7 | CASSPRLAGGQETQYF | TGTGCTAGCAGCCCGCGACTAGCGGGGGGTCAAGAGACCCAGTACTTC
. | . | TRBJ1-3 | TRBV4-1 | CASSQEQSNTIYF | TGCGCCAGCAGCCAAGAACAGTCAAACACCATATATTTT
. | . | TRBJ2-7 | TRBV20-1 | CSARTGTEQYF | TGCAGTGCTCGGACGGGAACCGAGCAGTACTTC
. | . | TRBJ1-2 | TRBV5-5 | CASSLDRTVVNYGYTF | TGTGCCAGCAGCTTGGACCGAACAGTCGTAAACTATGGCTACACCTTC
. | TRBD2 | TRBJ2-5 | TRBV30 | CAWSVIGTSGGKETQYF | TGTGCCTGGAGTGTAATCGGTACTAGCGGGGGCAAAGAGACCCAGTACTTC
. | . | TRBJ2-5 | TRBV5-4 | CASSLGGGPQETQYF | TGTGCCAGCAGCTTGGGCGGGGGCCCACAAGAGACCCAGTACTTC
. | TRBD1 | TRBJ1-2 | TRBV3-1/TRBV3-2 | CASSHSDRGLGYTF | TGTGCCAGCAGCCACTCGGACAGGGGGCTTGGCTACACCTTC
few | . | TRBJ1-1 | TRBV19 | CATHSNLNTEAFF | TGTGCCACCCACAGCAATCTGAACACTGAAGCTTTCTTT
few | TRBD1 | TRBJ1-1 | TRBV3-1/TRBV3-2 | CASSQEWGRGAAEAFF | TGTGCCAGCAGCCAAGAATGGGGCAGGGGGGCGGCTGAAGCTTTCTTT
. | . | TRBJ1-1 | TRBV29-1 | CSVEGLLNTEAFF | TGCAGCGTGGAGGGGTTGTTGAACACTGAAGCTTTCTTT